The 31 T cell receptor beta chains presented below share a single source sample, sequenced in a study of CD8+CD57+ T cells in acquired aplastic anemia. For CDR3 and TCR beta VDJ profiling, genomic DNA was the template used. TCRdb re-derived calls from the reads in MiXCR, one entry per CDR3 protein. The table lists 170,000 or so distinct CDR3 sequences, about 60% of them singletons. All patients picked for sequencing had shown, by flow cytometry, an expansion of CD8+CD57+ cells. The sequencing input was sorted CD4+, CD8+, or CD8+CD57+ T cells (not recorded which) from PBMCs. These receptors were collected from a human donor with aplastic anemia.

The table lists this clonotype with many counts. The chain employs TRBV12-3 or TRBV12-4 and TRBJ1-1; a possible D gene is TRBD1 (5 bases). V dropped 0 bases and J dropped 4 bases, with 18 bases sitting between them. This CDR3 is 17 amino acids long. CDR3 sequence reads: CASSLAIVGVSGTEAFF. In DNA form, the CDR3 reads TGTGCCAGCAGTTTAGCAATCGTGGGGGTTTCGGGCACTGAAGCTTTCTTT.

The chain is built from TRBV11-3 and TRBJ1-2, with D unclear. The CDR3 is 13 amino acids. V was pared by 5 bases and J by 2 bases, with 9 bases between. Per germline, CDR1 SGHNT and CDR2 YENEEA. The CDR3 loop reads CASSERRNYGYTF. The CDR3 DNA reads TGTGCCAGCAGCGAGAGGAGAAACTATGGCTACACCTTC. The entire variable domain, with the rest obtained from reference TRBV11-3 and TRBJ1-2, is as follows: EAGVVQSPRYKIIEKKQPVAFWCNPISGHNTLYWYLQNLGQGPELLIRYENEEAVDDSQLPKDRFSAERLKGVDSTLKIQPAELGDSAVYLCASSERRNYGYTFGSGTRLTVV.

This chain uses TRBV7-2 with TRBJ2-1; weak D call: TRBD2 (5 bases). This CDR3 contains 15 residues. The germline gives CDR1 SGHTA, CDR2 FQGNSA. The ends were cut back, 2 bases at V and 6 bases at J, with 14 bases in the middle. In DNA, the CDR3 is TGTGCCAGCAGCTTATTCCCCCTCGGACTCAATGAGCAGTTCTTC. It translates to CASSLFPLGLNEQFF.

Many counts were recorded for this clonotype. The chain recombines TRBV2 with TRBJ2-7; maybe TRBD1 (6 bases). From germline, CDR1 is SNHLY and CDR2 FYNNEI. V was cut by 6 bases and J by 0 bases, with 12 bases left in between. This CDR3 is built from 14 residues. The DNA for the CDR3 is TGTGCCAGCAGGGCGGACAGAAGCTCCTACGAGCAGTACTTC. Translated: CASRADRSSYEQYF.

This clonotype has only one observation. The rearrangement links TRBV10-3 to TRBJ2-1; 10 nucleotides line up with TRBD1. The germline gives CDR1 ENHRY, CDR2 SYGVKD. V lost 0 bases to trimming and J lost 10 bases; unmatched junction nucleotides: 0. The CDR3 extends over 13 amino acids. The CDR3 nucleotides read TGTGCCATCAGTGAGTCGGGACAGGGGGAGCAGTTCTTC. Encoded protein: CAISESGQGEQFF.

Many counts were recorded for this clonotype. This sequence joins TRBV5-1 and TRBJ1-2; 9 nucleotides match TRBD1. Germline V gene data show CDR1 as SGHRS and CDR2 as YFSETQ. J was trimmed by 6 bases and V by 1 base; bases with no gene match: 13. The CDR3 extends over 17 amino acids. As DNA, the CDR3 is TGCGCCAGCAGCTTGTCCCCGGGACAGGGACGAGGAGATGGCTACACCTTC. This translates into CASSLSPGQGRGDGYTF.

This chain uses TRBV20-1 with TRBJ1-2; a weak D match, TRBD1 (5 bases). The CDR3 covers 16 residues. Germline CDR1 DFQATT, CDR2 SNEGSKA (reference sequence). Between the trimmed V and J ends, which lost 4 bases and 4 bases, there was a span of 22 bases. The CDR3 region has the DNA TGCAGTGCTATTCCTGTTTTAGTGGGGCGCATCTATGGCTACACCTTC. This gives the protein CSAIPVLVGRIYGYTF.

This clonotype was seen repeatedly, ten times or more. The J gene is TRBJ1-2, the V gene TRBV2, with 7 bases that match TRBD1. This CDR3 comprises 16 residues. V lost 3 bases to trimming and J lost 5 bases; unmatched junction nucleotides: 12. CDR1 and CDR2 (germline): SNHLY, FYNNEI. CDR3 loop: CASSDRDKGARYGYTF. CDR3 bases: TGTGCCAGCAGTGATAGGGACAAGGGGGCGCGGTATGGCTACACCTTC.

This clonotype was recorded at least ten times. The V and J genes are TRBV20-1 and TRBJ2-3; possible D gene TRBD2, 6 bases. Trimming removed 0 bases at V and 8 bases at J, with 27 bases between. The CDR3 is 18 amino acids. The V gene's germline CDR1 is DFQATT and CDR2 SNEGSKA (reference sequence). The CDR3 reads CSARESGGAGPELTTQYF. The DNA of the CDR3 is TGCAGTGCTAGAGAGTCCGGGGGTGCGGGGCCCGAACTCACTACGCAGTATTTT.

The CDR3 nucleotides read TGTGCCAGCAGCGTAGAGTCCTGGGGTTCACCCCTCCACTTT. Its protein product is CASSVESWGSPLHF. The chain is built from TRBV9 and TRBJ1-6; D gene uncertain. Germline V gives CDR1 SGDLS, CDR2 YYNGEE. This CDR3 spans 14 amino acids. V was trimmed by 0 bases and J by 9 bases, leaving 10 bases between them.

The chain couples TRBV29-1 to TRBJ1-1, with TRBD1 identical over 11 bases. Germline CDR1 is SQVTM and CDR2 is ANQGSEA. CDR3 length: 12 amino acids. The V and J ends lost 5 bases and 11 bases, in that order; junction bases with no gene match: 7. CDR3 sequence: CSVSGQGGRAFF. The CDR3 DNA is TGCAGCGTTTCGGGACAGGGGGGTAGGGCTTTCTTT.

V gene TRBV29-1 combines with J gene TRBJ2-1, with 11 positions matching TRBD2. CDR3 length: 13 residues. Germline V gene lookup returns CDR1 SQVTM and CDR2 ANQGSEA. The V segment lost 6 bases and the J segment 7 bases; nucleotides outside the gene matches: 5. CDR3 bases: TGCAGCGTGGTAGCGGGGGGGCTAAATGAGCAGTTCTTC. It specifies CSVVAGGLNEQFF.

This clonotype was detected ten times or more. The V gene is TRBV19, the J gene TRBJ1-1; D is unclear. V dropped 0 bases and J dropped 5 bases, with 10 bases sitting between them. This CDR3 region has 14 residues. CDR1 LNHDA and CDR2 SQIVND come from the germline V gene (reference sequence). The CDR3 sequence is CASSIDPIGTEAFF. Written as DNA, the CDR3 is TGTGCCAGTAGTATAGATCCCATCGGAACTGAAGCTTTCTTT.

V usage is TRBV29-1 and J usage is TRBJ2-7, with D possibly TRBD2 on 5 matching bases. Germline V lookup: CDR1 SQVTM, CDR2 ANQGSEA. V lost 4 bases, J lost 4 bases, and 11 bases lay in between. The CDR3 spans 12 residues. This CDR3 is CSVGAGPYEQYF. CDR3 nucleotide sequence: TGCAGCGTTGGCGCGGGTCCGTACGAGCAGTACTTC.

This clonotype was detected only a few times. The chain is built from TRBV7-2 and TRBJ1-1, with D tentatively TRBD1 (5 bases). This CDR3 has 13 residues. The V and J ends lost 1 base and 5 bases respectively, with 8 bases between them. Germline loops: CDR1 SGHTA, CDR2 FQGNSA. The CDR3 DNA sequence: TGTGCCAGCAGCTTAGTTCAGGGTACTGAAGCTTTCTTT. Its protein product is CASSLVQGTEAFF. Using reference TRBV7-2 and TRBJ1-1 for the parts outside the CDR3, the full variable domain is GAGVSQSPSNKVTEKGKDVELRCDPISGHTALYWYRQSLGQGLEFLIYFQGNSAPDKSGLPSDRFSAERTGGSVSTLTIQRTQQEDSAVYLCASSLVQGTEAFFGQGTRLTVV.

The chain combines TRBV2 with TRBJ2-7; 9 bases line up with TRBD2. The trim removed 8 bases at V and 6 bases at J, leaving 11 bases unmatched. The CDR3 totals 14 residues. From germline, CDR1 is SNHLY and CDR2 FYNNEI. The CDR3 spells CASLHSGTSTEQYF. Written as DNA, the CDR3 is TGTGCCAGCCTTCACTCCGGGACTAGCACCGAGCAGTACTTC.

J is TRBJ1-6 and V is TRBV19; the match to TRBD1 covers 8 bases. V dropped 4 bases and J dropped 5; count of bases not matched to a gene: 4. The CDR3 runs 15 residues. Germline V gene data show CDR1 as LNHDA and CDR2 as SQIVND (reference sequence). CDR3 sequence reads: CASSTGTGHNSPLHF. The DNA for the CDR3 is TGTGCCAGTAGTACGGGGACAGGTCATAATTCACCCCTCCACTTT. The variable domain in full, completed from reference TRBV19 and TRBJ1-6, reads DGGITQSPKYLFRKEGQNVTLSCEQNLNHDAMYWYRQDPGQGLRLIYYSQIVNDFQKGDIAEGYSVSREKKESFPLTVTSAQKNPTAFYLCASSTGTGHNSPLHFGNGTRLTVT.

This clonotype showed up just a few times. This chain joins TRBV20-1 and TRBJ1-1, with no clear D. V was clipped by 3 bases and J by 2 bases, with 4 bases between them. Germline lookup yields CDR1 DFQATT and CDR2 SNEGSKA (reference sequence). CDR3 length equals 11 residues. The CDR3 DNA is TGCAGTGCTAGGGACAACACTGAAGCTTTCTTT. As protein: CSARDNTEAFF.

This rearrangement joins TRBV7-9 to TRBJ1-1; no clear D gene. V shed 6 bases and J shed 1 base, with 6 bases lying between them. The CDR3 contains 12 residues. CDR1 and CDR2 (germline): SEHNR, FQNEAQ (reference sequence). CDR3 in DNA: TGTGCCAGCAGGATCCCGAACACTGAAGCTTTCTTT. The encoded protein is CASRIPNTEAFF.

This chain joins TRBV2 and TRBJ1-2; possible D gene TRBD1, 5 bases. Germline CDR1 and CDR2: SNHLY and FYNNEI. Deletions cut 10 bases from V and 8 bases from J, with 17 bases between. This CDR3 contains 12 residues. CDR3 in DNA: TGTGCCACCCACCCCACGGGGCTGGGCTACACCTTC. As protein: CATHPTGLGYTF.

CDR3 coding DNA: TGTGCCAGCAGTCAGGGAATAAGGGGATACGAGCAGTACTTC. Amino acids: CASSQGIRGYEQYF. The chain uses TRBV9 and TRBJ2-7, with D possibly matching TRBD1 (5 bases). Germline V gene data show CDR1 as SGDLS and CDR2 as YYNGEE. The CDR3 covers 14 residues. Trimming pared 5 bases from V and 4 bases from J, leaving 16 bases between.

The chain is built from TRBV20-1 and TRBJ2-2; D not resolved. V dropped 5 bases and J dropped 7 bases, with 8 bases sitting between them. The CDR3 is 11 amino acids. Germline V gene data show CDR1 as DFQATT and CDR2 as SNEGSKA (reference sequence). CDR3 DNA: TGCAGTGCTCCTTCTAACGGGGAGCTGTTTTTT. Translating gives CSAPSNGELFF.

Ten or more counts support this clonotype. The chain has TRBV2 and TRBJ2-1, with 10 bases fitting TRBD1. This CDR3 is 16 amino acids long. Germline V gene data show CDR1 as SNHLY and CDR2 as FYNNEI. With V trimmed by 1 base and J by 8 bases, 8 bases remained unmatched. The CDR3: CASSEGRDRGFDEQFF. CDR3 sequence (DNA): TGTGCCAGCAGTGAAGGAAGGGACAGGGGTTTCGATGAGCAGTTCTTC.

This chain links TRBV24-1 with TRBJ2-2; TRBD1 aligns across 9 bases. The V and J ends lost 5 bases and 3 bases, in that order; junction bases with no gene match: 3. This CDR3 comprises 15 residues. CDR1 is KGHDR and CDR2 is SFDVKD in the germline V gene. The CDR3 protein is CATSGGQGYTGELFF. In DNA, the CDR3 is TGTGCCACCAGTGGGGGACAGGGATACACCGGGGAGCTGTTTTTT.

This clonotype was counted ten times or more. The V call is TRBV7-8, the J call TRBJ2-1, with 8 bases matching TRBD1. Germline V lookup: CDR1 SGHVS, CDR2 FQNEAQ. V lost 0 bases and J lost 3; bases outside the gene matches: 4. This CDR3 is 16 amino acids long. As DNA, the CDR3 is TGTGCCAGCAGCTTAGCAGCAGGGGGCAGCTACAATGAGCAGTTCTTC. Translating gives CASSLAAGGSYNEQFF.

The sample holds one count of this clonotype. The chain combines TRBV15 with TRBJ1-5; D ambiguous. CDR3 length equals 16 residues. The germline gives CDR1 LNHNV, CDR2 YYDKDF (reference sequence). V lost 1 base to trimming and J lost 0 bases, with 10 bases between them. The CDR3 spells CATSRAGGSSNQPQHF. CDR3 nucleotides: TGTGCCACCAGCAGAGCTGGAGGGTCTAGCAATCAGCCCCAGCATTTT.

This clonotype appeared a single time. The CDR3 sequence is CATSDPSSPLAGEPATQYF. In nucleotides, the CDR3 is TGTGCCACCAGTGACCCTTCTTCGCCTTTGGCGGGAGAGCCGGCTACGCAGTATTTT. The chain has TRBV24-1 and TRBJ2-3, with 7 bases lining up with TRBD2. The CDR3 extends over 19 amino acids. With V trimmed by 4 bases and J by 8 bases, 23 bases remained unmatched. Germline loops: CDR1 KGHDR, CDR2 SFDVKD.

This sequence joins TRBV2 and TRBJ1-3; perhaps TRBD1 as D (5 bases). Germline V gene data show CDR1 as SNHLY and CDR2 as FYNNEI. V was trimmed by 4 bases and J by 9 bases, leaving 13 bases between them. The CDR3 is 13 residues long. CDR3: CASSVRDAGTIYF. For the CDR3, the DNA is TGTGCCAGCAGTGTGAGGGACGCGGGCACCATATATTTT.

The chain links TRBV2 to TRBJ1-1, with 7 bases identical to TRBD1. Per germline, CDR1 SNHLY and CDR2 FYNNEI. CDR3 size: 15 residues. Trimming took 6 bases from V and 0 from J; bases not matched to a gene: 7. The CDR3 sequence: CASRAWTGMNTEAFF. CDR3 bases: TGTGCCAGCAGAGCTTGGACAGGAATGAACACTGAAGCTTTCTTT. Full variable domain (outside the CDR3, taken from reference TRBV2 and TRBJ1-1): EPEVTQTPSHQVTQMGQEVILRCVPISNHLYFYWYRQILGQKVEFLVSFYNNEISEKSEIFDDQFSVERPDGSNFTLKIRSTKLEDSAMYFCASRAWTGMNTEAFFGQGTRLTVV.

This CDR3 reads CASSLSSGSDGYTF. CDR3 nucleotide sequence: TGCGCCAGCAGCTTATCGTCCGGGAGCGATGGCTACACCTTC. The chain has TRBV5-1 and TRBJ1-2, with D uncertain. Trimming took 2 bases from V and 6 from J, leaving 14 bases between them. The CDR3 consists of 14 residues. The germline V gene has CDR1 SGHRS and CDR2 YFSETQ.

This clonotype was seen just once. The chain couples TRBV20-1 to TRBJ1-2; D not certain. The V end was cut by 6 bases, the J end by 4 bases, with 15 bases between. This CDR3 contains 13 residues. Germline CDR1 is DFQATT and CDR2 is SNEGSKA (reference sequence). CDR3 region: CSAPPGEGYGYTF. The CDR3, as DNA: TGCAGTGCCCCCCCCGGGGAGGGCTATGGCTACACCTTC.